Sequencing of this T cell receptor beta chain was carried out in a study of OX40 agonist ivuxolimab in advanced cancers. Whole-study context: The study treated patients with ivuxolimab, an agonistic anti-OX40 (CD134) antibody. Participants could have had prior anti-PD-1, anti-PD-L1 or anti-CTLA-4 therapy, and roughly 40% had some. Six ivuxolimab dose levels, 0.01 to 10 mg/kg, were given intravenously every 2 weeks. The study, taken as a whole, reports: At 0.1 to 3.0 mg/kg and by week 6, CD4+ and CD8+ T cells in the blood had expanded clonally.

Concerning this clone itself: Its antigen remains unidentified.

The CDR3 consists of 15 residues. In germline, CDR1 is LNHDA, CDR2 SQIVND (reference sequence). The junction had 8 bases not matched to a gene; V was cut back by 3 bases and J by 5 bases. Clones were read by immunoSEQ multiplex PCR, and TCRdb kept only the in-frame ones, dropping some. The data show 20,000 or so clones, 80% to 90% seen once. The starting material was CD4+ or CD8+ T cells sorted from blood, obtained in a trial of the OX40 agonist ivuxolimab. The sequence came from an adult with an advanced solid tumor such as melanoma, head and neck, liver or kidney cancer. The genes are TRBV19 and TRBJ2-3; 7 bases map to TRBD2. CDR3 region: CASSIPVGGEDTQYF. CDR3 nucleotide sequence: TGTGCCAGTAGTATCCCTGTGGGAGGGGAAGATACGCAGTATTTT.